Shown below are 26 T cell receptor beta chains from a single sample sequenced in a study of T cells in Graves' hyperthyroidism and ophthalmopathy (dated by TCRdb to between 2018 and 2020). The library came from multiplex PCR. The data were produced on an Illumina HiSeq 2000. TCR beta CDR3 regions were amplified from RNA transcripts. The first round of RT-PCR for the TCR CDR3 was performed with the HTBI primer set and the Qiagen OneStep RT-PCR kit. The public reads were run again by TCRdb, first through fastp at Q25 and then through MiXCR, and only productive beta chains were kept. Each CDR3 protein gets just one entry, which takes the most common genes and DNA from the rows behind it. Across this sample there are under 350,000 distinct CDR3 sequences, with roughly 18% seen only once. Jointly, the top ten make up approximately 49% of the sample. The sample comprised blood. These receptors all come from a woman aged 45-60 years with Graves' hyperthyroidism.

The rearrangement links TRBV5-6 to TRBJ1-4; D gene unclear. Trimming stripped 4 bases from V and 4 bases from J, with 11 bases between. This CDR3 is built from 14 residues. CDR1 and CDR2 (germline): SGHDT, YYEEEE. This chain's CDR3 is CASSLGLFNEKLFF. Here the CDR3 DNA reads TGTGCCAGCAGCCTCGGACTGTTTAATGAAAAACTGTTTTTT.

The table lists this clonotype with many counts. The chain carries TRBV7-8 and TRBJ2-7; TRBD1 matches at 10 bases. The ends lost 0 bases at V and 13 bases at J; junction bases unmatched: 9. This CDR3 is 14 amino acids long. From germline, CDR1 is SGHVS and CDR2 FQNEAQ. This CDR3 reads CASSLAQGQGPIYF. DNA for the CDR3: TGTGCCAGCAGCTTAGCGCAGGGACAGGGGCCGATATACTTC.

The V call is TRBV2, the J call TRBJ2-4; a possible D gene is TRBD1 (6 bases). This CDR3 region has 18 residues. V was cut by 8 bases and J by 0 bases, with 23 bases left in between. CDR1 is SNHLY, CDR2 FYNNEI, per germline. The DNA of the CDR3 is TGTGCCAGCGGAAACCCTGGACAGAACTTACTAGCCAAAAACATTCAGTACTTC. It specifies CASGNPGQNLLAKNIQYF.

The table lists this clonotype with a few counts. The chain has TRBV20-1 and TRBJ1-4; no reliable D call. This CDR3 spans 15 amino acids. Trimming removed 0 bases at V and 0 bases at J, with 8 bases between. Germline assignment: CDR1 DFQATT and CDR2 SNEGSKA (reference sequence). In nucleotides, the CDR3 is TGCAGTGCTAGAGATCGCTTCCCAACTAATGAAAAACTGTTTTTT. As protein: CSARDRFPTNEKLFF.

The genes are TRBV20-1 and TRBJ1-1; the match to TRBD1 covers 8 bases. V trimming: 2 bases; J trimming: 2 bases; junction bases outside the gene matches: 4. There are 14 residues in the CDR3. Germline-derived CDR1 and CDR2 are DFQATT and SNEGSKA (reference sequence). CDR3 DNA sequence: TGCAGTGCTAGAAGAGACAGGGGTAACACTGAAGCTTTCTTT. Its protein product is CSARRDRGNTEAFF.

This clonotype was detected many times. Here the CDR3 DNA reads TGTGCCAGCAGCCAGTCCCTAGCGATAGATACGCAGTATTTT. Its translation is CASSQSLAIDTQYF. The rearrangement links TRBV3-1 to TRBJ2-3; the D gene is possibly TRBD2 (6 bases). V shed 3 bases and J shed 5 bases, with 12 bases lying between them. Germline V gene sequence: CDR1 LGHDT, CDR2 YNNKEL (reference sequence). CDR3 length equals 14 residues.

This clonotype was seen a few times. The chain carries TRBV24-1 and TRBJ1-2; D gene unclear. Germline V lookup: CDR1 KGHDR, CDR2 SFDVKD. With 9 bases removed from V and 0 bases from J, the gap between germline ends came to 13 bases. This CDR3 contains 14 residues. The CDR3, as DNA: TGTGCCACCCCGTGCCTAGGACCTAACTATGGCTACACCTTC. Amino acids: CATPCLGPNYGYTF.

The rearrangement joins TRBV27 to TRBJ2-2; no definite D call. With 4 bases removed from V and 4 bases from J, the gap between germline ends came to 13 bases. This CDR3 has 15 amino acids. Germline V gives CDR1 MNHEY, CDR2 SMNVEV (reference sequence). The CDR3 sequence: CASSSNILSTGELFF. CDR3 sequence (DNA): TGTGCCAGCAGTTCTAACATACTTAGCACCGGGGAGCTGTTTTTT.

This clonotype was seen a few times. V and J are TRBV3-1 and TRBJ2-7; D not certain. Germline lookup yields CDR1 LGHDT and CDR2 YNNKEL (reference sequence). Trimming removed 4 bases at V and 0 bases at J, with 10 bases between. This CDR3 has 14 residues. Here the CDR3 reads CASSPTDGSYEQYF. The CDR3 DNA is TGTGCCAGCAGCCCCACCGACGGCTCCTACGAGCAGTACTTC.

The chain carries TRBV13 and TRBJ2-3, with D perhaps TRBD1 (6 bases). The germline CDR1 and CDR2 sequences are PRHDT and FYEKMQ (reference sequence). The CDR3 is 17 residues long. Trimming removed 5 bases at V and 0 bases at J, with 18 bases between. The CDR3 DNA is TGTGCCAGCAGCCCAAACCCAGGGGAAAGGAGCACAGATACGCAGTATTTT. Translating it yields CASSPNPGERSTDTQYF.

This clonotype showed up many times. The chain carries TRBV7-2 and TRBJ2-3; D is ambiguous. Germline V gene data show CDR1 as SGHTA and CDR2 as FQGNSA. The CDR3 loop spans 14 amino acids. V was trimmed by 4 bases and J by 0 bases, leaving 8 bases between them. CDR3 DNA sequence: TGTGCCAGCAGCTCAGGCATCAGCACAGATACGCAGTATTTT. This encodes CASSSGISTDTQYF.

This clonotype came up many times. The chain carries TRBV18 and TRBJ1-1; TRBD1 matches 7 bases. CDR3 size: 14 residues. With 3 bases clipped from V and 4 bases from J, the junction kept 5 bases outside the gene matches. CDR1 and CDR2 (germline): KGHSH, LQKENI. CDR3 protein: CASSPTRQGTEAFF. CDR3 DNA: TGTGCCAGCTCACCTACACGACAGGGCACTGAAGCTTTCTTT. The full variable domain, its missing parts supplied by reference TRBV18 and TRBJ1-1, is NAGVMQNPRHLVRRRGQEARLRCSPMKGHSHVYWYRQLPEEGLKFMVYLQKENIIDESGMPKERFSAEFPKEGPSILRIQQVVRGDSAAYFCASSPTRQGTEAFFGQGTRLTVV.

Concerning this clonotype itself: This may stem from a read error, because a much larger clone lies one nucleotide away. The chain carries TRBV7-9 and TRBJ2-7, with 8 nucleotides matching TRBD1. CDR1 and CDR2 (germline): SEHNR, FQNEAQ (reference sequence). CDR3 length: 13 amino acids. The CDR3 reads CASRGTGLYEQHF. The CDR3 region has the DNA TGTGCCAGCAGAGGGACAGGCCTTTACGAGCAGCACTTC. The entire variable domain, with the rest obtained from reference TRBV7-9 and TRBJ2-7, is as follows: DTGVSQNPRHKITKRGQNVTFRCDPISEHNRLYWYRQTLGQGPEFLTYFQNEAQLEKSRLLSDRFSAERPKGSFSTLEIQRTEQGDSAMYLCASRGTGLYEQHFGPGTRLTVT.

In its sample, this clonotype was seen a few times. The chain combines TRBV15 with TRBJ2-5; D perhaps matches TRBD2 (6 bases). Looked up from germline, CDR1 is LNHNV and CDR2 is YYDKDF (reference sequence). Trimming removed 0 bases at V and 1 base at J, with 9 bases between. This CDR3 has 15 amino acids. CDR3: CATSRDGGIQETQYF. The DNA of the CDR3 is TGTGCCACCAGCAGAGATGGAGGGATCCAAGAGACCCAGTACTTC.

V and J are TRBV5-4 and TRBJ2-3; D remains ambiguous. V gave up 1 base and J gave up 2 bases, with 11 bases separating them. Germline assignment: CDR1 SGHNT and CDR2 YYREEE (reference sequence). The CDR3 runs to 15 residues. CDR3 DNA: TGTGCCAGCAGCTTGCACTACCCAGACACAGATACGCAGTATTTT. This codes for CASSLHYPDTDTQYF.

This clonotype was observed many times. The gene calls are TRBV12-3 or TRBV12-4 and TRBJ1-5; the D is unclear. This CDR3 has 14 amino acids. V lost 5 bases and J 3 bases, leaving 11 bases between the germline ends. For the CDR3, the DNA is TGTGCCAGCAGTATGGAAGGCACCAATCAGCCCCAGCATTTT. It is translated as CASSMEGTNQPQHF.

This clonotype was seen a single time. J is TRBJ2-1 and V is TRBV27; the D is unclear. Trimming pared 8 bases from V and 4 bases from J, leaving 15 bases between. Germline V gene sequence: CDR1 MNHEY, CDR2 SMNVEV (reference sequence). CDR3 size: 14 residues. CDR3 sequence (DNA): TGTGCCAGCGCTTGGAGCGCGAGATACAATGAGCAGTTCTTC. Translated, it gives CASAWSARYNEQFF.

This clonotype was counted at least ten times. The V gene is TRBV28, the J gene TRBJ2-1; D gene unclear. Germline V gene data show CDR1 as MDHEN and CDR2 as SYDVKM. The CDR3 loop spans 15 amino acids. Trimming removed 3 bases from V and 8 bases from J, with 17 bases in between. The DNA of the CDR3 is TGTGCCAGCAGTTTTCCGGGTGGGGATCGGGATGAGCAGTTCTTC. This encodes CASSFPGGDRDEQFF. The whole variable domain, filled in from reference TRBV28 and TRBJ2-1, reads DVKVTQSSRYLVKRTGEKVFLECVQDMDHENMFWYRQDPGLGLRLIYFSYDVKMKEKGDIPEGYSVSREKKERFSLILESASTNQTSMYLCASSFPGGDRDEQFFGPGTRLTVL.

The V and J genes are TRBV29-1 and TRBJ2-5; maybe TRBD2 (7 bases). Looked up from germline, CDR1 is SQVTM and CDR2 is ANQGSEA. The CDR3 runs to 15 residues. The V end was cut by 6 bases, the J end by 5 bases, with 22 bases between. The CDR3 sequence is CSVEPGSGGFETQYF. The CDR3 coding sequence is TGCAGCGTGGAGCCAGGGTCGGGGGGCTTTGAGACCCAGTACTTC.

This rearrangement joins TRBV18 to TRBJ2-5, with 8 bases that match TRBD1. The CDR3 length is 14 residues. Germline CDR1 and CDR2: KGHSH and LQKENI. V gave up 5 bases and J gave up 1 base; unmatched junction bases: 3. The CDR3 sequence: CASSGGQAQETQYF. CDR3 DNA sequence: TGTGCCAGCTCAGGGGGACAGGCCCAAGAGACCCAGTACTTC.

This clonotype was seen a few times. J is TRBJ2-1 and V is TRBV3-1; TRBD1 matches at 10 bases. After removal of 5 bases from V and 9 bases from J, the junction contained 7 bases not matched to a gene. Germline CDR1 and CDR2: LGHDT and YNNKEL (reference sequence). The CDR3 is 14 residues long. CDR3 in DNA: TGTGCCAGCAGCGGAAGCGACAGGGGGCTTGAGCAGTTCTTC. It translates to CASSGSDRGLEQFF.

This clonotype was observed at least ten times. The J gene is TRBJ2-5, the V gene TRBV30; the match to TRBD1 covers 12 bases. CDR1 is GTSNPN and CDR2 is SVGIG in the germline V gene (reference sequence). The CDR3 runs to 14 residues. After removal of 5 bases from V and 2 bases from J, the junction contained 3 bases not matched to a gene. The CDR3 loop reads CAWGTGGLQETQYF. The DNA for the CDR3 is TGTGCCTGGGGGACAGGGGGCCTTCAAGAGACCCAGTACTTC.

This clonotype was picked up many times. V is TRBV18 and J is TRBJ1-2; possibly TRBD1 for D (5 bases). There are 13 residues in the CDR3. Trimming cost V 2 bases and J 8 bases, with 12 bases left between them. Germline CDR1 KGHSH, CDR2 LQKENI. CDR3 loop: CASSPSSGDGYTF. Written as DNA, the CDR3 is TGTGCCAGCTCACCATCATCTGGGGACGGCTACACCTTC. Looking up the rest from reference TRBV18 and TRBJ1-2 gives the full variable domain: NAGVMQNPRHLVRRRGQEARLRCSPMKGHSHVYWYRQLPEEGLKFMVYLQKENIIDESGMPKERFSAEFPKEGPSILRIQQVVRGDSAAYFCASSPSSGDGYTFGSGTRLTVV.

This clonotype was observed a handful of times. The rearrangement joins TRBV6-1 to TRBJ1-5; D not resolved. Trimming took off 7 bases at V and 2 bases at J, with 12 bases between the two ends. CDR3 size: 14 residues. Germline V CDR1 and CDR2: MNHNS, SASEGT. The CDR3 reads CASTSELGNQPQHF. The CDR3 nucleotides are TGTGCCAGCACCTCCGAGTTGGGCAATCAGCCCCAGCATTTT.

The rearrangement links TRBV6-2 or TRBV6-3 to TRBJ2-1, with 8 bases matching TRBD1. This CDR3 has 14 residues. V gave up 10 bases and J gave up 10 bases; unmatched junction bases: 15. CDR1 and CDR2 from the germline V gene are MNHEY and SVGEGT. CDR3 protein: CAIGRTGLAQEQFF. The CDR3 nucleotides are TGTGCCATAGGGAGGACAGGGTTAGCCCAGGAGCAGTTCTTC.

The V gene is TRBV7-9, the J gene TRBJ2-7; 11 nucleotides agree with TRBD2. The CDR3 has 14 residues. Germline loops: CDR1 SEHNR, CDR2 FQNEAQ (reference sequence). Trimming removed 6 bases from V and 6 bases from J; junction bases left unmatched: 7. Written as DNA, the CDR3 is TGTGCCAGCAGTCGTACTAGCGGGAGTTCCGAGCAGTACTTC. Translated: CASSRTSGSSEQYF.